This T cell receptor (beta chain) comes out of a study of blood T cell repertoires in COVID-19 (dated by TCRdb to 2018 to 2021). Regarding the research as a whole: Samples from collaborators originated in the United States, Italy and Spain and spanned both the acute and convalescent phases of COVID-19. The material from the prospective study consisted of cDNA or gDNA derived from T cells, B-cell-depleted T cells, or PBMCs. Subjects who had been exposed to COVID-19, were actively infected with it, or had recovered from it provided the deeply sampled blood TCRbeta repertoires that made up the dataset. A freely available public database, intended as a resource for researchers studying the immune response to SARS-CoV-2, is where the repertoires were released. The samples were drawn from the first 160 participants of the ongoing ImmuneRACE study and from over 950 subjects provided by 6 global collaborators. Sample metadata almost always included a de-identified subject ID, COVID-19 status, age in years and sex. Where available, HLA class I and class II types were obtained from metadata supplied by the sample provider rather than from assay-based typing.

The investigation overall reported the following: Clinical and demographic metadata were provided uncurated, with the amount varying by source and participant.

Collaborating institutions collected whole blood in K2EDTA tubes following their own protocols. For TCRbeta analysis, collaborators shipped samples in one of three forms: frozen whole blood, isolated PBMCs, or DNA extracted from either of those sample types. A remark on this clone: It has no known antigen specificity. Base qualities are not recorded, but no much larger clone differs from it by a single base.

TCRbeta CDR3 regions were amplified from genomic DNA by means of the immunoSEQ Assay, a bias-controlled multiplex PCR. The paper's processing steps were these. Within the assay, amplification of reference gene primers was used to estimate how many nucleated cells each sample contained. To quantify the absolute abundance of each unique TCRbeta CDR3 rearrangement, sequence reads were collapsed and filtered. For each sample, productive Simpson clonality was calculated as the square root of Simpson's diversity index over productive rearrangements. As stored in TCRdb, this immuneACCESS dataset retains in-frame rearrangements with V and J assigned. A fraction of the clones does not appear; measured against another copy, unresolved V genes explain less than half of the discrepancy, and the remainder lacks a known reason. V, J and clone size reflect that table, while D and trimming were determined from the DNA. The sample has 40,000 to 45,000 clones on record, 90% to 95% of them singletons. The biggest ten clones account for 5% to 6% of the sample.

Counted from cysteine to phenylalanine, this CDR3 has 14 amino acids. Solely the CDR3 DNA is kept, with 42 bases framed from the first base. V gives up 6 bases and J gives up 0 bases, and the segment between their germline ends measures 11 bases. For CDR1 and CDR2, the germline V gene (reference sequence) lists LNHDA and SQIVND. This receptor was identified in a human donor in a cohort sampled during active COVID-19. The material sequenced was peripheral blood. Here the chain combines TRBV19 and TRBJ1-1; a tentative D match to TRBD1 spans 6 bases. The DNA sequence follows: TGTGCCAGTAGCCCTCAGGGGATGAACACTGAAGCTTTCTTT. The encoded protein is CASSPQGMNTEAFF. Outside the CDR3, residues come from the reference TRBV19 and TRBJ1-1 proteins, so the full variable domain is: DGGITQSPKYLFRKEGQNVTLSCEQNLNHDAMYWYRQDPGQGLRLIYYSQIVNDFQKGDIAEGYSVSREKKESFPLTVTSAQKNPTAFYLCASSPQGMNTEAFFGQGTRLTVV.